Presented here are 30 T cell receptor beta chains from one specimen sequenced in a study of STAT5B mutations in CD4+ large granular lymphocyte leukemia. Method: immunoSEQ multiplex PCR; TCRdb's copy keeps in-frame clones and lacks some. In the table there are tens of thousands of clones, around 72% of which are singletons. Sequenced input: CD4+ T cells from blood buffy coats. The receptors originated from a human donor in good health.

The chain links TRBV6-4 to TRBJ1-1; D might be TRBD1 (6 bases). The CDR3 contains 16 residues. V was clipped by 2 bases and J by 3 bases, with 16 bases between them. The germline gives CDR1 MRHNA, CDR2 SNTAGT. CDR3 residues: CASSDRGRSGYTEAFF. CDR3 DNA: TGTGCCAGCAGTGACCGGGGGCGAAGCGGGTACACTGAAGCTTTCTTT.

This clone came up a few times. The V and J genes are TRBV11-3 and TRBJ2-1, with D perhaps matching TRBD1 or TRBD2 (5 bases each). The CDR3 is made up of 11 amino acids. Germline-derived CDR1 and CDR2 are SGHNT and YENEEA. Trimming removed 1 base from V and 15 bases from J, with 10 bases in between. The CDR3 DNA follows: TGTGCCAGCAGCTTAGGAGGGGATCCGTTCTTC. It yields the protein CASSLGGDPFF.

This clone was counted only a few times. The gene calls are TRBV18 and TRBJ1-5, with D possibly being TRBD1 (6 bases). This CDR3 region has 15 residues. Deletions cut 6 bases from V and 4 bases from J, with 16 bases between. The germline gives CDR1 KGHSH, CDR2 LQKENI. The CDR3 loop reads CASSQLDSGNQPQHF. Written as DNA, the CDR3 is TGTGCCAGCTCGCAGTTGGACAGCGGGAATCAGCCCCAGCATTTT.

V gene TRBV7-9 combines with J gene TRBJ1-1; D ambiguous. The V gene's germline CDR1 is SEHNR and CDR2 FQNEAQ (reference sequence). The CDR3 is 13 residues long. V was trimmed by 5 bases and J by 1 base, leaving 8 bases between them. This CDR3 reads CASSPDPNTEAFF. The CDR3 region has the DNA TGTGCCAGCAGCCCCGATCCGAACACTGAAGCTTTCTTT.

This chain uses TRBV28 with TRBJ1-1, with unresolved D. Germline V gene lookup returns CDR1 MDHEN and CDR2 SYDVKM. The CDR3 length is 12 residues. The ends were cut back, 8 bases at V and 2 bases at J, with 9 bases in the middle. The CDR3 region has the DNA TGTGCCAGCCAAGGCGGAAACACTGAAGCTTTCTTT. This encodes CASQGGNTEAFF.

The CDR3 protein is CASSPRPWADTGELFF. The DNA of the CDR3 is TGTGCCAGCTCACCACGGCCTTGGGCGGACACCGGGGAGCTGTTTTTT. The rearrangement joins TRBV18 to TRBJ2-2, with no clear D. CDR3 length: 16 amino acids. The V and J ends lost 1 base and 3 bases respectively, with 12 bases between them. CDR1 is KGHSH, CDR2 LQKENI, per germline. Together with reference TRBV18 and TRBJ2-2, the CDR3 gives the full variable domain: NAGVMQNPRHLVRRRGQEARLRCSPMKGHSHVYWYRQLPEEGLKFMVYLQKENIIDESGMPKERFSAEFPKEGPSILRIQQVVRGDSAAYFCASSPRPWADTGELFFGEGSRLTVL.

The rearrangement joins TRBV28 to TRBJ2-7; no reliable D call. Germline CDR1 reads MDHEN; CDR2 reads SYDVKM. Trimming stripped 3 bases from V and 5 bases from J, with 14 bases between. The CDR3 covers 14 residues. CDR3 protein: CASSFPFQNDEQYF. DNA of the CDR3: TGTGCCAGCAGTTTCCCTTTTCAAAACGACGAGCAGTACTTC.

The rearrangement uses TRBV28 and TRBJ1-1; D ambiguous. V was shortened by 7 bases and J by 1 base, with 13 bases between the two germline ends. Germline CDR1 reads MDHEN; CDR2 reads SYDVKM. The length of the CDR3 is 14 residues. DNA of the CDR3: TGTGCCAGCACGCTCGCAAAATCGAACACTGAAGCTTTCTTT. Protein product: CASTLAKSNTEAFF.

The V and J genes are TRBV5-1 and TRBJ1-1; D uncertain. V gave up 0 bases and J gave up 0 bases, with 15 bases separating them. This CDR3 is 17 amino acids long. Germline CDR1 and CDR2: SGHRS and YFSETQ. The CDR3 DNA is TGCGCCAGCAGCTTGGGTGAGGGCGCGGTGATGAACACTGAAGCTTTCTTT. Protein product: CASSLGEGAVMNTEAFF.

The chain employs TRBV5-1 and TRBJ2-7, with a possible D match to TRBD2 (6 bases). V was clipped by 0 bases and J by 2 bases, with 12 bases between them. Germline values: CDR1 SGHRS, CDR2 YFSETQ. The CDR3 spans 15 residues. The CDR3 loop reads CASSLVGTEPYEQYF. As DNA, the CDR3 is TGCGCCAGCAGCTTGGTCGGGACTGAGCCCTACGAGCAGTACTTC.

This clone came up a few times. CDR3 nucleotide sequence: TGTGCCAGCAGTTTGAATAGAGGGGAGACAGATACGCAGTATTTT. Its translation is CASSLNRGETDTQYF. This chain joins TRBV28 and TRBJ2-3, with D perhaps being TRBD1 or TRBD2 (5 bases each). The CDR3 spans 15 residues. CDR1 is MDHEN and CDR2 is SYDVKM in the germline V gene. V lost 3 bases and J 3 bases, leaving 13 bases between the germline ends.

The rearrangement joins TRBV5-5 to TRBJ1-4; 9 bases are a match to TRBD1. V was pared by 4 bases and J by 3 bases, with 7 bases of the junction left unmatched. The CDR3 runs 16 residues. Per the germline V gene, CDR1 is SGHKS and CDR2 is YYEKEE (reference sequence). CDR3 bases: TGTGCCAGCAGCCCACAGGGGGCGCTTCCTAATGAAAAACTGTTTTTT. This gives the protein CASSPQGALPNEKLFF.

The V call is TRBV6-1, the J call TRBJ2-3; D remains unclear. Germline V gene lookup returns CDR1 MNHNS and CDR2 SASEGT. The length of the CDR3 is 16 residues. With 0 bases removed from V and 3 bases from J, the gap between germline ends came to 13 bases. The CDR3 spells CASSEAAIRPTDTQYF. The CDR3 DNA follows: TGTGCCAGCAGTGAAGCAGCTATCCGACCAACAGATACGCAGTATTTT.

J is TRBJ1-3 and V is TRBV5-1; 12 bases are shared with TRBD1. Looked up from germline, CDR1 is SGHRS and CDR2 is YFSETQ. This CDR3 region has 16 residues. The ends lost 4 bases at V and 2 bases at J; junction bases unmatched: 4. Here the CDR3 reads CASSRGQGATGNTIYF. The CDR3 region has the DNA TGCGCCAGCAGCCGGGGACAGGGGGCGACTGGAAACACCATATATTTT.

This clone was seen just once. The rearrangement joins TRBV2 to TRBJ2-1, with 10 positions matching TRBD2. The CDR3 is made up of 15 amino acids. Germline CDR1 SNHLY, CDR2 FYNNEI. The trim removed 5 bases at V and 8 bases at J, leaving 9 bases unmatched. CDR3: CASSISSGRMHEQFF. The CDR3 DNA reads as TGTGCCAGCAGTATCTCTAGCGGGAGAATGCATGAGCAGTTCTTC.

The CDR3 sequence: CASRGGQGPRGYTF. CDR3 DNA sequence: TGTGCCAGCAGGGGGGGGCAGGGCCCACGGGGCTACACCTTC. V and J are TRBV6-5 and TRBJ1-2; TRBD1 might be the D (6 bases). This CDR3 has 14 residues. Germline CDR1 reads MNHEY; CDR2 reads SVGAGI. With 6 bases removed from V and 8 bases from J, the gap between germline ends came to 19 bases.

The rearrangement joins TRBV28 to TRBJ1-4; a weak D match, TRBD1 (6 bases). This CDR3 has 16 amino acids. V lost 4 bases and J 5 bases, leaving 17 bases between the germline ends. Germline CDR1 reads MDHEN; CDR2 reads SYDVKM. DNA of the CDR3: TGTGCCAGCAGTTCGCCTCGGGGGCAGGTGAATGAAAAACTGTTTTTT. This encodes CASSSPRGQVNEKLFF.

The chain couples TRBV7-2 to TRBJ1-3; D is perhaps TRBD1 (5 bases). The CDR3 totals 16 residues. CDR1 SGHTA and CDR2 FQGNSA come from the germline V gene. Trimming shortened V by 0 bases and J by 11 bases, and 20 bases separated the two germline ends. CDR3 sequence reads: CASSLAGRSAARAIYF. The CDR3 DNA follows: TGTGCCAGCAGCTTAGCCGGCAGGTCGGCGGCCAGGGCCATATATTTT.

The chain has TRBV2 and TRBJ1-4; D is unclear. The CDR3 covers 14 residues. V lost 3 bases and J lost 4, with 9 bases in between. Germline lookup yields CDR1 SNHLY and CDR2 FYNNEI. This CDR3 is CASSDPRYNEKLFF. The CDR3 DNA follows: TGTGCCAGCAGTGATCCCAGATATAATGAAAAACTGTTTTTT.

This clone was observed a few times. The chain uses TRBV5-6 and TRBJ1-2; unclear D gene. The germline V gene encodes CDR1 SGHDT and CDR2 YYEEEE. The germline V and J ends were trimmed by 6 bases and 6 bases, with 15 bases remaining between them. This CDR3 is 13 amino acids long. The CDR3 nucleotides read TGTGCCAGCATGAGGCAGGCCGTCGATGGCTACACCTTC. This codes for CASMRQAVDGYTF.

V gene TRBV28 combines with J gene TRBJ1-2, with TRBD1 matching 7 bases. Germline trimming cut 6 bases from V and 8 bases from J; bases unmatched to any gene: 9. From germline, CDR1 is MDHEN and CDR2 SYDVKM. CDR3 length: 13 amino acids. The CDR3 here is CASRPDRVRGYTF. The DNA of the CDR3 is TGTGCCAGCAGACCAGACAGGGTGAGGGGCTACACCTTC.

This chain joins TRBV25-1 and TRBJ2-1; a weak D match, TRBD2 (5 bases). CDR1 and CDR2 (germline): MGHDK, SYGVNS. V was cut by 10 bases and J by 2 bases, with 18 bases left in between. CDR3 length: 15 amino acids. This CDR3 is CATGVVAATYNEQFF. CDR3 sequence (DNA): TGTGCCACCGGGGTCGTGGCAGCGACCTACAATGAGCAGTTCTTC.

The rearrangement joins TRBV18 to TRBJ2-7; D call uncertain. CDR1 KGHSH and CDR2 LQKENI come from the germline V gene. The CDR3 has 15 amino acids. With 3 bases removed from V and 4 bases from J, the gap between germline ends came to 16 bases. The CDR3 is CASSPGPSQQYEQYV. CDR3 DNA sequence: TGTGCCAGCTCACCCGGGCCCAGCCAACAATACGAGCAGTACGTC.

This clone has just one count. A read error may produce the germline difference seen at one junction end. The chain carries TRBV5-5 and TRBJ1-1; D is undetermined. Germline CDR1 reads SGHKS; CDR2 reads YYEKEE (reference sequence). The CDR3 has 13 residues. CDR3 nucleotide sequence: TGTGCCAGCAGCTTGGGAGGGAACGCTGAAGCTTTCTTT. This gives the protein CASSLGGNAEAFF.

J is TRBJ2-3 and V is TRBV5-1, with D perhaps TRBD1 or TRBD2 (6 bases each). Trimming shortened V by 3 bases and J by 5 bases, and 13 bases separated the two germline ends. CDR1 and CDR2 (germline): SGHRS, YFSETQ. The CDR3 is 14 amino acids. The CDR3 coding sequence is TGCGCCAGCAGCTCAAGGGGGGTAGGAGATACGCAGTATTTT. Amino acids: CASSSRGVGDTQYF.

The chain recombines TRBV7-9 with TRBJ2-3, with a possible D match to TRBD2 (6 bases). Trimming removed 3 bases from V and 7 bases from J, with 17 bases in between. The CDR3 spans 15 residues. Germline V CDR1 and CDR2: SEHNR, FQNEAQ (reference sequence). The CDR3 is CASSFRRDGVYTQYF. The DNA of the CDR3 is TGTGCCAGCAGCTTTAGGAGGGACGGGGTTTATACGCAGTATTTT.

The genes are TRBV5-1 and TRBJ2-7; possibly TRBD1 for D (7 bases). Trimming shortened V by 3 bases and J by 1 base, and 17 bases separated the two germline ends. This CDR3 has 16 residues. Germline assignment: CDR1 SGHRS and CDR2 YFSETQ. The CDR3 region is CASSYSPRGASYEQYF. The CDR3 coding sequence is TGCGCCAGCAGCTACTCCCCCAGGGGGGCGTCCTACGAGCAGTACTTC. Using reference TRBV5-1 and TRBJ2-7 for the parts outside the CDR3, the full variable domain is KAGVTQTPRYLIKTRGQQVTLSCSPISGHRSVSWYQQTPGQGLQFLFEYFSETQRNKGNFPGRFSGRQFSNSRSEMNVSTLELGDSALYLCASSYSPRGASYEQYFGPGTRLTVT.

The V call is TRBV21-1, the J call TRBJ2-7. TRBV21-1 is reported as a pseudogene. CDR3 length: 14 residues. In DNA form, the CDR3 reads TGTGCCAGCAGCAAAATTGTGCGAGTGGGGGAGCAGTACTTC. Translating gives CASSKIVRVGEQYF.

The chain recombines TRBV30 with TRBJ2-7, with TRBD2 matching over 12 bases. The germline CDR1 and CDR2 sequences are GTSNPN and SVGIG (reference sequence). Trimming took 2 bases from V and 7 from J; bases not matched to a gene: 15. The CDR3 length is 17 residues. DNA for the CDR3: TGTGCCTGGAGTCGCTTAAGAGGACTAGCGGGAACTCGGGAGCAGTACTTC. Protein: CAWSRLRGLAGTREQYF.

The V and J genes are TRBV7-2 and TRBJ2-2; no reliable D call. From germline, CDR1 is SGHTA and CDR2 FQGNSA. V was shortened by 5 bases and J by 7 bases, with 17 bases between the two germline ends. The CDR3 is 15 residues long. The CDR3 DNA reads as TGTGCCAGCAGCCGAATGGACGGGCCGTTCGGGGAGCTGTTTTTT. It encodes CASSRMDGPFGELFF.